This TCR beta chain was observed in a study of CD8 T cells in ankylosing spondylitis. Study-wide results and caveats: Ankylosing spondylitis blood seemed to carry a telltale TCR beta motif made of eight highly homologous variants. The disease-linked clones had a CD8+ phenotype and low blood frequencies.

The CDR3 extends over 14 amino acids. After removal of 7 bases from V and 5 bases from J, the junction contained 4 bases not matched to a gene. A single record per CDR3 protein comes from TCRdb applying MiXCR to the 5' RACE reads. The table shows more than 60,000 distinct CDR3 sequences, with about 5.4% occurring only once. This clonotype showed up many times. Antigen unknown. The V gene is TRBV12-3 or TRBV12-4, the J gene TRBJ2-2, with 10 bases fitting TRBD1. What was sequenced was blood, either unsorted or a sorted T cell fraction (not recorded which). This TCR was sampled from a male donor with ankylosing spondylitis or in good health (not recorded which). CDR3 in DNA: TGTGCCAGCACTGGGACAGGGGTAACCGGGGAGCTGTTTTTT. This codes for CASTGTGVTGELFF.